These 12 T cell receptor beta chains share one sample of origin, sequenced in a study of shared clonotypes between healthy human individuals (dated by TCRdb to 2020 to 2021). The method was the immunoSEQ multiplex PCR assay. What TCRdb holds here is the immuneACCESS table cut down to in-frame rearrangements. Part of the clones is not present; checked against another copy, under half of the missing clones reflect an unresolved V gene, and the others are unexplained. The sample table shows about half a million clones, and 79% are seen once. The ten largest account for roughly 12% of the sample. The source material was PBMCs. All receptors derive from a woman aged 40-49 years in good health. Some clones in this sample may be carry-over from other donors' samples.

The rearrangement links TRBV11-1 to TRBJ1-1; D is uncertain. Germline lookup yields CDR1 SGHAT and CDR2 FQDESV (reference sequence). V gave up 1 base and J gave up 1 base, with 13 bases separating them. The CDR3 loop spans 16 amino acids. In nucleotides, the CDR3 is TGTGCCAGCAGCTTAGAAGGGCAGATGCAGAACACTGAAGCTTTCTTT. Translated, it gives CASSLEGQMQNTEAFF.

This sequence joins TRBV5-1 and TRBJ2-3; 9 bases match TRBD2. J gave up 5 bases and V 4 bases, and 5 bases lay outside the gene matches. This CDR3 is 14 amino acids long. Germline lookup yields CDR1 SGHRS and CDR2 YFSETQ. The CDR3 sequence is CASSLGLARDTQYF. The CDR3 bases are TGCGCCAGCAGCCTCGGACTAGCGAGAGATACGCAGTATTTT.

Only a few counts were recorded for this clone. The chain uses TRBV25-1 and TRBJ1-1; no definite D call. The CDR3 has 14 amino acids. V was pared by 2 bases and J by 5 bases, with 12 bases between. The germline gives CDR1 MGHDK, CDR2 SYGVNS. CDR3 region: CASSEGDRKTEAFF. The CDR3, as DNA: TGTGCCAGCAGTGAAGGGGATCGGAAGACTGAAGCTTTCTTT.

This chain links TRBV10-3 with TRBJ2-5; D is perhaps TRBD2 (7 bases). Germline lookup yields CDR1 ENHRY and CDR2 SYGVKD. V was cut by 4 bases and J by 4 bases, with 13 bases left in between. This CDR3 comprises 14 residues. As DNA, the CDR3 is TGTGCCATCAGTGCGGGGGGCGACGTAGAGACCCAGTACTTC. Protein product: CAISAGGDVETQYF.

This chain uses TRBV19 with TRBJ2-5, with 7 bases fitting TRBD1. Trimming took 6 bases from V and 5 from J; bases not matched to a gene: 9. The CDR3 is 14 amino acids. CDR1 LNHDA and CDR2 SQIVND come from the germline V gene (reference sequence). The CDR3 DNA reads as TGTGCCAGTAGCCGGACAGGATCTTGGGAGACCCAGTACTTC. This sequence encodes CASSRTGSWETQYF.

This clone is a singleton in its sample. The chain links TRBV2 to TRBJ1-4, with D tentatively TRBD1 (6 bases). Germline values: CDR1 SNHLY, CDR2 FYNNEI. The CDR3 extends over 12 amino acids. Trimming removed 8 bases from V and 13 bases from J, with 17 bases in between. CDR3 residues: CASSRTDSRLFF. In nucleotides, the CDR3 is TGTGCCAGCTCCCGGACAGACTCGCGACTGTTTTTT.

The V and J genes are TRBV14 and TRBJ2-5; the D is unclear. Germline values: CDR1 SGHDN, CDR2 FVKESK. Trimming pared 0 bases from V and 5 bases from J, leaving 16 bases between. The CDR3 sequence is 16 residues long. The CDR3: CASSQEVPGRRETQYF. CDR3 bases: TGTGCCAGCAGCCAAGAGGTCCCGGGTCGACGGGAGACCCAGTACTTC.

This clone was seen a handful of times. The rearrangement joins TRBV5-1 to TRBJ2-5; no clear D gene. Germline-derived CDR1 and CDR2 are SGHRS and YFSETQ. The CDR3 loop spans 12 amino acids. Trimming cost V 0 bases and J 5 bases, with 5 bases left between them. In nucleotides, the CDR3 is TGCGCCAGCAGCTTGGAAGGGGAGACCCAGTACTTC. Translated, it gives CASSLEGETQYF.

The chain joins TRBV6-5 to TRBJ2-5; TRBD2 might be the D (7 bases). Germline V gene sequence: CDR1 MNHEY, CDR2 SVGAGI. CDR3 length: 14 residues. The germline V and J ends were trimmed by 10 bases and 5 bases, with 20 bases remaining between them. CDR3 residues: CATRPAGAGETQYF. The CDR3, as DNA: TGTGCCACTAGACCCGCGGGGGCAGGGGAGACCCAGTACTTC.

This chain uses TRBV2 with TRBJ1-4; the D gene is possibly TRBD1 (5 bases). The germline gives CDR1 SNHLY, CDR2 FYNNEI. The V gene lost 10 bases and the J gene lost 7 bases, with 16 bases spanning the gap. The CDR3 covers 13 residues. For the CDR3, the DNA is TGTGCCACCGGGACCGGGGGAGGTGAAAAACTGTTTTTT. It codes for CATGTGGGEKLFF.

About this clone itself: A read error may explain this, as a much larger clone is one base away. Other nucleotide sequences from this sample produce the same CDR3. This chain connects TRBV28 to TRBJ1-2; no definite D call. Germline assignment: CDR1 MDHEN and CDR2 SYDVKM. The CDR3 extends over 16 amino acids. Trimming pared 2 bases from V and 5 bases from J, leaving 18 bases between. CDR3 in DNA: TGTGCCAGCAGTTTAATCGGGTATGGTGGGGATTATGGCTACACCTTC. This gives the protein CASSLIGYGGDYGYTF.

This chain connects TRBV30 to TRBJ1-6, with unresolved D. Trimming pared 0 bases from V and 8 bases from J, leaving 5 bases between. The CDR3 consists of 12 residues. In germline, CDR1 is GTSNPN, CDR2 SVGIG (reference sequence). The CDR3 DNA reads TGTGCCTGGAGTGTGGTCCATTCACCCCTCCACTTT. Its protein is CAWSVVHSPLHF.